What follows are 32 T cell receptor beta chains derived from one specimen sequenced in a study of T cell responses to AZD1222 COVID-19 vaccine listed by TCRdb under 2021. Library method: the immunoSEQ multiplex PCR assay. TCRdb's version of the immuneACCESS table is confined to in-frame rearrangements and falls short of the full clone set. An unresolved V gene accounts for under half of the shortfall where checked; the remainder is of unknown origin. The sample table lists roughly 120,000 clones, roughly four fifths of them with a count of one. 3.5% to 5.5% of the sample rests with the top ten. The intended sense of this specimen's time point label: baseline before first vaccination. Sequencing used peripheral blood, obtained on day 0 of AZD1222 vaccination. The receptor source for this set is an adult in good health.

The chain links TRBV11-2 to TRBJ2-5; 9 bases match TRBD2. CDR3 length equals 16 residues. With 5 bases clipped from V and 5 bases from J, the junction kept 12 bases outside the gene matches. Germline V gene sequence: CDR1 SGHAT, CDR2 FQNNGV. The CDR3 reads CASSGLGLASGETQYF. The CDR3, as DNA: TGTGCCAGCAGCGGACTAGGACTAGCGTCTGGGGAGACCCAGTACTTC.

The chain uses TRBV5-1 and TRBJ2-3, with D unresolved. Germline V gene data show CDR1 as SGHRS and CDR2 as YFSETQ. The CDR3 loop spans 14 amino acids. V lost 0 bases and J lost 0, with 5 bases in between. The CDR3 DNA sequence: TGCGCCAGCAGCTTGGACGCTAGCACAGATACGCAGTATTTT. Its protein product is CASSLDASTDTQYF.

The genes are TRBV30 and TRBJ1-6; possibly TRBD1 for D (5 bases). Germline V gene lookup returns CDR1 GTSNPN and CDR2 SVGIG (reference sequence). V was shortened by 2 bases and J by 2 bases, with 13 bases between the two germline ends. The CDR3 loop spans 16 amino acids. For the CDR3, the DNA is TGTGCCTGGAGTTTACAAGGGGAGGCCTATAATTCACCCCTCCACTTT. This gives the protein CAWSLQGEAYNSPLHF.

V usage is TRBV7-2 and J usage is TRBJ1-4, with a possible D match to TRBD1 (5 bases). The CDR3 contains 15 residues. Germline assignment: CDR1 SGHTA and CDR2 FQGNSA. V dropped 5 bases and J dropped 6 bases, with 16 bases sitting between them. Written as DNA, the CDR3 is TGTGCCAGCAGCCTAACGTCGGGGGTAGATGAAAAACTGTTTTTT. This gives the protein CASSLTSGVDEKLFF.

This chain connects TRBV2 to TRBJ2-7; possible D gene TRBD2, 6 bases. The CDR3 sequence is 15 residues long. Trimming removed 4 bases from V and 6 bases from J, with 19 bases in between. In germline, CDR1 is SNHLY, CDR2 FYNNEI. The CDR3: CASSAEGLQSTEQYF. The CDR3 bases are TGTGCCAGCAGTGCGGAGGGGCTTCAGAGTACCGAGCAGTACTTC.

The chain has TRBV28 and TRBJ2-7, with 15 bases matching TRBD2. J was trimmed by 2 bases and V by 4 bases; bases with no gene match: 9. This CDR3 comprises 18 residues. The germline V gene encodes CDR1 MDHEN and CDR2 SYDVKM. The CDR3 loop is CASSSGLAGGLNPYEQYF. Written as DNA, the CDR3 is TGTGCCAGCAGTTCTGGACTAGCGGGGGGGCTTAACCCCTACGAGCAGTACTTC.

This clone was seen more than once but under ten times. This chain connects TRBV30 to TRBJ1-1; maybe TRBD1 (6 bases). This CDR3 has 11 residues. From germline, CDR1 is GTSNPN and CDR2 SVGIG (reference sequence). V was pared by 5 bases and J by 5 bases, with 9 bases between. The CDR3 DNA is TGTGCCTGGTGGGGGCGGACTGAAGCTTTCTTT. It is translated as CAWWGRTEAFF.

This sequence joins TRBV6-1 and TRBJ2-1, with D maybe TRBD2 (7 bases). In germline, CDR1 is MNHNS, CDR2 SASEGT. This CDR3 is built from 17 residues. Between the trimmed V and J ends, which lost 3 bases and 5 bases, there was a span of 20 bases. The CDR3 DNA reads as TGTGCCAGCAGTGACCAGGGGAGGGGACGGACCAACAATGAGCAGTTCTTC. As protein: CASSDQGRGRTNNEQFF.

The rearrangement joins TRBV24-1 to TRBJ2-7, with D possibly matching TRBD2 (6 bases). The germline V gene encodes CDR1 KGHDR and CDR2 SFDVKD. V was shortened by 3 bases and J by 1 base, with 9 bases between the two germline ends. The CDR3 consists of 14 residues. CDR3 amino acids: CATSDPTRSYEQYF. In DNA form, the CDR3 reads TGTGCCACCAGTGATCCGACTAGATCCTACGAGCAGTACTTC.

CDR3 loop: CASSLGTSSNQPQHF. As DNA, the CDR3 is TGTGCCAGCAGCTTAGGGACATCCAGCAATCAGCCCCAGCATTTT. The chain uses TRBV7-9 and TRBJ1-5, with D perhaps TRBD1 (5 bases). The CDR3 spans 15 residues. Trimming took off 1 base at V and 1 base at J, with 8 bases between the two ends. The germline gives CDR1 SEHNR, CDR2 FQNEAQ (reference sequence).

The rearrangement joins TRBV5-4 to TRBJ1-1, with D unclear. With 3 bases removed from V and 0 bases from J, the gap between germline ends came to 12 bases. Germline-derived CDR1 and CDR2 are SGHNT and YYREEE (reference sequence). This CDR3 has 15 amino acids. CDR3 nucleotide sequence: TGTGCCAGCAGCTCGGCCCAGGAGATGAACACTGAAGCTTTCTTT. Amino acids: CASSSAQEMNTEAFF.

CDR3: CASSQEPGPFYNEQFF. The CDR3 DNA follows: TGTGCCAGCAGCCAAGAACCCGGGCCATTTTACAATGAGCAGTTCTTC. The V call is TRBV11-2, the J call TRBJ2-1; D is undetermined. V dropped 5 bases and J dropped 4 bases, with 18 bases sitting between them. The CDR3 totals 16 residues. Germline values: CDR1 SGHAT, CDR2 FQNNGV.

The J gene is TRBJ1-5, the V gene TRBV28; TRBD1 matches at 9 bases. V dropped 5 bases and J dropped 2; count of bases not matched to a gene: 10. Germline CDR1 reads MDHEN; CDR2 reads SYDVKM. CDR3 length equals 17 residues. CDR3 in DNA: TGTGCCAGCAGTCCCCCTCAGGGACAGGGCGGCAATCAGCCCCAGCATTTT. Its translation is CASSPPQGQGGNQPQHF. Full variable domain (rest looked up from reference TRBV28 and TRBJ1-5): DVKVTQSSRYLVKRTGEKVFLECVQDMDHENMFWYRQDPGLGLRLIYFSYDVKMKEKGDIPEGYSVSREKKERFSLILESASTNQTSMYLCASSPPQGQGGNQPQHFGDGTRLSIL.

The chain employs TRBV28 and TRBJ2-7; D gene unclear. Trimming cost V 1 base and J 1 base, with 8 bases left between them. Per the germline V gene, CDR1 is MDHEN and CDR2 is SYDVKM. The CDR3 extends over 14 amino acids. CDR3 nucleotides: TGTGCCAGCAGTTTATCGCAGAGTTCCTACGAGCAGTACTTC. This encodes CASSLSQSSYEQYF.

In this sample, this clone turned up once. The chain links TRBV18 to TRBJ2-1; the match to TRBD2 covers 7 bases. V was pared by 3 bases and J by 5 bases, with 7 bases of the junction left unmatched. Per the germline V gene, CDR1 is KGHSH and CDR2 is LQKENI. This CDR3 region has 15 residues. In DNA form, the CDR3 reads TGTGCCAGCTCACCGGGCGGGGGAACTCACAATGAGCAGTTCTTC. Encoded protein: CASSPGGGTHNEQFF.

The gene calls are TRBV6-5 and TRBJ1-2; no definite D call. With 7 bases removed from V and 7 bases from J, the gap between germline ends came to 19 bases. The CDR3 totals 14 residues. Germline loops: CDR1 MNHEY, CDR2 SVGAGI. CDR3 in amino acids: CASTRTRPDGGYTF. Here the CDR3 DNA reads TGTGCCAGCACCCGCACAAGGCCTGATGGTGGCTACACCTTC.

The V gene is TRBV18, the J gene TRBJ1-1; TRBD1 matches at 8 bases. This CDR3 is 15 amino acids long. The V gene end was trimmed by 3 bases and the J gene end by 1 base; junction bases not matched to a gene: 4. In germline, CDR1 is KGHSH, CDR2 LQKENI. Here the CDR3 DNA reads TGTGCCAGCTCACCTCCGGGACAGGAGAACACTGAAGCTTTCTTT. Amino acid sequence: CASSPPGQENTEAFF.

The chain is built from TRBV7-9 and TRBJ1-2, with 7 bases fitting TRBD1. Trimming cost V 5 bases and J 8 bases; bases outside gene matches: 8. The CDR3 loop spans 13 amino acids. Germline CDR1 and CDR2: SEHNR and FQNEAQ (reference sequence). CDR3 DNA: TGTGCCAGCAGCCCATCGACAGGGAAGGGCTACACCTTC. As protein: CASSPSTGKGYTF.

The rearrangement uses TRBV5-3 and TRBJ1-1; tentative D call: TRBD1 (5 bases). TRBV5-3 belongs to the ORF category, with a function that is uncertain. The CDR3 is made up of 15 amino acids. V was pared by 8 bases and J by 3 bases, with 20 bases between. The CDR3 DNA reads TGTGCCAGCTTGCCGGGGGGACGGGAGGACACTGAAGCTTTCTTT. It yields the protein CASLPGGREDTEAFF.

This clone was observed a handful of times. The rearrangement joins TRBV28 to TRBJ2-7; D gene ambiguous. V gave up 2 bases and J gave up 6 bases, with 8 bases separating them. Per the germline V gene, CDR1 is MDHEN and CDR2 is SYDVKM. This CDR3 is built from 12 residues. The CDR3 DNA sequence: TGTGCCAGCAGTTTACTGGGAACCGAGCAGTACTTC. It codes for CASSLLGTEQYF.

V is TRBV30 and J is TRBJ2-3; possible D gene TRBD2, 6 bases. The germline V gene has CDR1 GTSNPN and CDR2 SVGIG (reference sequence). This CDR3 has 13 amino acids. Between the trimmed V and J ends, which lost 1 base and 6 bases, there was a span of 11 bases. The CDR3 nucleotides read TGTGCCTGGAGTGGGATAGCGGCCGATACGCAGTATTTT. Protein sequence: CAWSGIAADTQYF.

This clone was picked up one time. The chain combines TRBV6-2 or TRBV6-3 with TRBJ1-2, with D tentatively TRBD1 (6 bases). V lost 5 bases and J lost 8, with 15 bases in between. Germline V gene lookup returns CDR1 MNHEY and CDR2 SVGEGT. This CDR3 is built from 13 residues. CDR3 region: CASSLGTPGGYTF. Written as DNA, the CDR3 is TGTGCCAGCAGTCTCGGGACACCGGGGGGCTACACCTTC.

The gene calls are TRBV7-8 and TRBJ1-5; no reliable D call. V lost 0 bases and J lost 0, with 6 bases in between. The CDR3 length is 15 residues. CDR1 and CDR2 (germline): SGHVS, FQNEAQ. The CDR3 loop reads CASSLASNSNQPQHF. The CDR3 DNA reads as TGTGCCAGCAGCTTAGCCTCGAATAGCAATCAGCCCCAGCATTTT.

The J gene is TRBJ1-1, the V gene TRBV7-2; 7 bases map to TRBD1. This CDR3 contains 14 residues. The ends lost 4 bases at V and 8 bases at J; junction bases unmatched: 10. Germline-derived CDR1 and CDR2 are SGHTA and FQGNSA. For the CDR3, the DNA is TGTGCCAGCAGCTCCCCCGTCGGACAGGCGGAAGCTTTCTTT. Its translation: CASSSPVGQAEAFF.

The genes are TRBV14 and TRBJ1-5; possibly TRBD1 for D (5 bases). The CDR3 runs to 17 residues. The ends were cut back, 5 bases at V and 0 bases at J, with 17 bases in the middle. The germline V gene encodes CDR1 SGHDN and CDR2 FVKESK. For the CDR3, the DNA is TGTGCCAGCAGCTGCCGGGACGAACTCCTTAGCAATCAGCCCCAGCATTTT. Translating it yields CASSCRDELLSNQPQHF.

This chain joins TRBV6-5 and TRBJ2-7; D remains ambiguous. CDR3 length equals 12 residues. V lost 4 bases to trimming and J lost 3 bases, with 7 bases between them. Germline V lookup: CDR1 MNHEY, CDR2 SVGAGI. The CDR3 sequence is CASSSPGYEQYF. CDR3 DNA: TGTGCCAGCAGTTCCCCCGGCTACGAGCAGTACTTC.

The chain recombines TRBV4-3 with TRBJ1-1; a weak D match, TRBD1 (5 bases). Looked up from germline, CDR1 is LGHNA and CDR2 is YSLEER. The CDR3 length is 15 residues. V lost 4 bases, J lost 1 base, and 13 bases lay in between. The CDR3 loop reads CASSRSLTGNTEAFF. CDR3 DNA sequence: TGCGCCAGCAGCCGAAGCTTAACAGGGAACACTGAAGCTTTCTTT.

The chain links TRBV9 to TRBJ2-3; D gene unclear. Germline CDR1 is SGDLS and CDR2 is YYNGEE. Deletions cut 0 bases from V and 1 base from J, with 9 bases between. CDR3 length equals 15 residues. DNA for the CDR3: TGTGCCAGCAGCGTAGCTGTAACCGGCACAGATACGCAGTATTTT. It translates to CASSVAVTGTDTQYF. The full variable domain, in which reference TRBV9 and TRBJ2-3 provide the parts outside the CDR3, is DSGVTQTPKHLITATGQRVTLRCSPRSGDLSVYWYQQSLDQGLQFLIQYYNGEERAKGNILERFSAQQFPDLHSELNLSSLELGDSALYFCASSVAVTGTDTQYFGPGTRLTVL.

J is TRBJ1-5 and V is TRBV6-2 or TRBV6-3, with D maybe TRBD1 (5 bases). The CDR3 extends over 18 amino acids. In germline, CDR1 is MNHEY, CDR2 SVGEGT. Trimming cost V 2 bases and J 7 bases, with 24 bases left between them. The CDR3 loop is CASSYPRDGPRFGQPQHF. The CDR3 region has the DNA TGTGCCAGCAGTTACCCGCGGGACGGACCCCGCTTTGGACAGCCCCAGCATTTT.

V usage is TRBV19 and J usage is TRBJ1-3, with a tentative D call TRBD1 (5 bases). CDR1 and CDR2 from the germline V gene are LNHDA and SQIVND (reference sequence). The CDR3 consists of 15 residues. V lost 5 bases to trimming and J lost 0 bases, with 11 bases between them. CDR3 in amino acids: CASSETTVSGNTIYF. The CDR3 coding sequence is TGTGCCAGTAGTGAAACGACAGTCTCTGGAAACACCATATATTTT.

V and J are TRBV29-1 and TRBJ1-5; D not resolved. CDR3 size: 13 residues. V lost 5 bases and J 2 bases, leaving 10 bases between the germline ends. The germline gives CDR1 SQVTM, CDR2 ANQGSEA. CDR3 nucleotide sequence: TGCAGCGTTTCGGACCTTGGCAATCAGCCCCAGCATTTT. It is translated as CSVSDLGNQPQHF.

This chain links TRBV5-4 with TRBJ2-7; 11 bases align to TRBD2. The V gene's germline CDR1 is SGHNT and CDR2 YYREEE (reference sequence). The V segment lost 5 bases and the J segment 5 bases; nucleotides outside the gene matches: 3. This CDR3 is built from 13 residues. The CDR3 region is CASRLAGAHEQYF. In nucleotides, the CDR3 is TGTGCCAGCAGACTAGCGGGGGCCCACGAGCAGTACTTC.